These 17 T cell receptor beta chains share one sample of origin, sequenced in a study of blood T cell repertoires in COVID-19. Profiling relied on immunoSEQ multiplex PCR, and the TCRdb table lists in-frame clones only, not all of them. The top ten clones hold 6% to 7.5% of a sample with 120,000 to 150,000 clones, about 80% of them seen once. The specimen sequenced was peripheral blood. The receptors were sampled from a human donor in a cohort sampled during active COVID-19.

This rearrangement joins TRBV12-3 or TRBV12-4 to TRBJ2-5; D uncertain. The CDR3 loop spans 12 amino acids. Trimming shortened V by 6 bases and J by 2 bases, and 7 bases separated the two germline ends. The CDR3 protein is CASRYGQETQYF. CDR3 nucleotide sequence: TGTGCCAGCAGGTACGGGCAAGAGACCCAGTACTTC.

This rearrangement joins TRBV9 to TRBJ1-4; D possibly corresponds to TRBD1 (5 bases). The V and J ends lost 0 bases and 8 bases respectively, with 17 bases between them. The CDR3 covers 16 residues. CDR1 and CDR2 (germline): SGDLS, YYNGEE. CDR3 loop: CASSVEVGDYGEKLFF. The CDR3 DNA is TGTGCCAGCAGCGTAGAGGTCGGGGACTACGGGGAAAAACTGTTTTTT.

V usage is TRBV4-3 and J usage is TRBJ2-1, with 8 bases identical to TRBD2. The CDR3 spans 14 residues. The germline gives CDR1 LGHNA, CDR2 YSLEER. The ends lost 4 bases at V and 6 bases at J; junction bases unmatched: 5. CDR3 residues: CASSPRTSSNEQFF. The CDR3 DNA follows: TGCGCCAGCAGCCCCCGGACTAGCTCCAATGAGCAGTTCTTC.

The V and J genes are TRBV7-9 and TRBJ1-1, with no clear D. The germline V gene encodes CDR1 SEHNR and CDR2 FQNEAQ (reference sequence). Between the trimmed V and J ends, which lost 5 bases and 0 bases, there was a span of 7 bases. The CDR3 contains 13 residues. CDR3 DNA sequence: TGTGCCAGCAGCCTTGCTATGAACACTGAAGCTTTCTTT. Protein sequence: CASSLAMNTEAFF.

The V and J genes are TRBV9 and TRBJ1-3; a weak D match, TRBD1 (6 bases). The CDR3 spans 15 residues. Trimming took 0 bases from V and 3 from J, leaving 10 bases between them. Germline CDR1 reads SGDLS; CDR2 reads YYNGEE. The chain's CDR3 is CASSVAGENGNTIYF. The CDR3 region has the DNA TGTGCCAGCAGCGTAGCAGGGGAAAATGGAAACACCATATATTTT.

V and J are TRBV6-2 or TRBV6-3 and TRBJ1-5, with TRBD1 matching over 10 bases. CDR1 is MNHEY, CDR2 SVGEGT, per germline. The ends lost 6 bases at V and 3 bases at J; junction bases unmatched: 11. The CDR3 contains 17 residues. The CDR3 DNA reads as TGTGCCAGCAGCCCATTCGGGACAGGGGCCCTCAATCAGCCCCAGCATTTT. Protein: CASSPFGTGALNQPQHF.

The V and J genes are TRBV9 and TRBJ1-1; no firm D call. With 0 bases removed from V and 1 base from J, the gap between germline ends came to 7 bases. Germline V lookup: CDR1 SGDLS, CDR2 YYNGEE. The CDR3 is 14 amino acids. The DNA of the CDR3 is TGTGCCAGCAGCGTAGGTCTAGCGAACACTGAAGCTTTCTTT. Translating gives CASSVGLANTEAFF.

This clone was seen a few times. The chain combines TRBV6-5 with TRBJ2-2, with a weak D call TRBD2 (6 bases). Trimming took 5 bases from V and 4 from J, leaving 14 bases between them. The CDR3 consists of 15 residues. Germline CDR1 MNHEY, CDR2 SVGAGI. The CDR3 DNA reads TGTGCCAGCAGTCCCTATCATAGCGGCACCGGGGAGCTGTTTTTT. Protein product: CASSPYHSGTGELFF.

This clone appeared a single time. The V call is TRBV6-2 or TRBV6-3, the J call TRBJ1-1, with 7 bases aligning to TRBD1. Per the germline V gene, CDR1 is MNHEY and CDR2 is SVGEGT. The ends lost 6 bases at V and 8 bases at J; junction bases unmatched: 18. CDR3 length: 16 residues. The CDR3 loop is CASSPLAGERGREAFF. CDR3 DNA sequence: TGTGCCAGCAGCCCCCTCGCCGGTGAGAGGGGGCGGGAAGCTTTCTTT.

The V and J genes are TRBV3-1 (or the pseudogene TRBV3-2) and TRBJ1-4; D is unresolved. Per the germline V gene, CDR1 is LGHDT and CDR2 is YNNKEL (reference sequence). The length of the CDR3 is 15 residues. V was clipped by 1 base and J by 5 bases, with 11 bases between them. CDR3 DNA sequence: TGTGCCAGCAGCCAAGGAGGAGGGCGGAATGAAAAACTGTTTTTT. It translates to CASSQGGGRNEKLFF.

This clone occurred a few times. The chain is built from TRBV3-1 (or the pseudogene TRBV3-2) and TRBJ1-2; D not resolved. The V and J ends lost 1 base and 6 bases respectively, with 12 bases between them. The germline V gene encodes CDR1 LGHDT and CDR2 YNNKEL (reference sequence). There are 14 residues in the CDR3. The CDR3 spells CASSQGEGRNGYTF. DNA for the CDR3: TGTGCCAGCAGCCAAGGGGAGGGTAGGAATGGCTACACCTTC.

This clone was observed a single time. This chain joins TRBV5-3 and TRBJ1-6; TRBD1 matches at 11 bases. TRBV5-3 is an ORF; its function is uncertain. CDR3 length equals 14 residues. The V gene end was trimmed by 5 bases and the J gene end by 13 bases; junction bases not matched to a gene: 8. The CDR3 region has the DNA TGTGCCAGAAGGTCCGGGACAGGGGGGGAGCCCCTCCACTTT. Its translation: CARRSGTGGEPLHF.

The chain combines TRBV6-1 with TRBJ2-3; no clear D. This CDR3 contains 14 residues. Germline CDR1 reads MNHNS; CDR2 reads SASEGT. V was trimmed by 2 bases and J by 2 bases, leaving 8 bases between them. The CDR3 here is CASSEIWATDTQYF. DNA of the CDR3: TGTGCCAGCAGTGAAATCTGGGCCACAGATACGCAGTATTTT.

The chain has TRBV11-2 and TRBJ1-2; unclear D gene. CDR1 and CDR2 from the germline V gene are SGHAT and FQNNGV. V was cut by 5 bases and J by 4 bases, with 11 bases left in between. This CDR3 region has 13 residues. In DNA form, the CDR3 reads TGTGCCAGCAGCCCTCTGAGCGTCTATGGCTACACCTTC. Its protein product is CASSPLSVYGYTF.

The genes are TRBV12-5 and TRBJ2-7; D remains ambiguous. CDR3 length: 13 amino acids. Looked up from germline, CDR1 is LGHNT and CDR2 is FRNRAP. Trimming removed 5 bases from V and 2 bases from J, with 10 bases in between. This CDR3 reads CASGKPEAYEQYF. The CDR3 nucleotides are TGTGCTAGTGGTAAGCCCGAGGCCTACGAGCAGTACTTC. Variable domain in full (rest from reference TRBV12-5 and TRBJ2-7): DARVTQTPRHKVTEMGQEVTMRCQPILGHNTVFWYRQTMMQGLELLAYFRNRAPLDDSGMPKDRFSAEMPDATLATLKIQPSEPRDSAVYFCASGKPEAYEQYFGPGTRLTVT.

The rearrangement uses TRBV18 and TRBJ2-7; 7 bases match TRBD2. V shed 2 bases and J 7 bases; nucleotides not matched to a gene: 5. This CDR3 spans 13 amino acids. CDR1 and CDR2 from the germline V gene are KGHSH and LQKENI. CDR3 sequence (DNA): TGTGCCAGCTCACCAATCGGGGAGGGGGAGCAGTACTTC. Translated: CASSPIGEGEQYF.

The V gene is TRBV19, the J gene TRBJ1-1; tentative D call: TRBD1 (5 bases). The CDR3 is 13 amino acids. Trimming removed 6 bases from V and 5 bases from J, with 13 bases in between. Germline V gives CDR1 LNHDA, CDR2 SQIVND (reference sequence). In DNA, the CDR3 is TGTGCCAGTAGGGCAGGGCAAAGTACTGAAGCTTTCTTT. It translates to CASRAGQSTEAFF. The whole variable domain, filled in from reference TRBV19 and TRBJ1-1, reads DGGITQSPKYLFRKEGQNVTLSCEQNLNHDAMYWYRQDPGQGLRLIYYSQIVNDFQKGDIAEGYSVSREKKESFPLTVTSAQKNPTAFYLCASRAGQSTEAFFGQGTRLTVV.